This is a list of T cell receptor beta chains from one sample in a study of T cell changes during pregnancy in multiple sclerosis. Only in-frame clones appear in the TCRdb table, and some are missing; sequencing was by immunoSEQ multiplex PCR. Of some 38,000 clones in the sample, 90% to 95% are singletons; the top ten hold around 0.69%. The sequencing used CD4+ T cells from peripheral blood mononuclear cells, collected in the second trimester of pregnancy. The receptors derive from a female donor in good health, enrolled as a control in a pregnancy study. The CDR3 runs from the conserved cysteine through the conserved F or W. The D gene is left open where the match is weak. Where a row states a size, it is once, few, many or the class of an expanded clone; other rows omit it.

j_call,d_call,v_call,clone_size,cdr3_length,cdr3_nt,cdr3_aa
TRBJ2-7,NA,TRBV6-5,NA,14,TGTGCCAGCAGTTACCTCGCATACCCCTACGAGCAGTACTTC,CASSYLAYPYEQYF
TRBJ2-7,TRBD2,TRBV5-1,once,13,TGCGCCAGCAGCCCTACTCGGGGGGGCGAGCAGTACTTC,CASSPTRGGEQYF
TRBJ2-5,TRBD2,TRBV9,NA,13,TGTGCCAGCAGCCGAGGACTAGAAGAGACCCAGTACTTC,CASSRGLEETQYF
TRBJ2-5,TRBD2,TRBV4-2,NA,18,TGTGCCAGCAGCCAAGTGGGGACTAGCGGGGGGGCGGGAGAGACCCAGTACTTC,CASSQVGTSGGAGETQYF
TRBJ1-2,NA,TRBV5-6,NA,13,TGTGCCAGCAGCCCGGCCGGGGGAAATGGCTACACCTTC,CASSPAGGNGYTF
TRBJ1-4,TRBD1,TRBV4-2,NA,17,TGTGCCAGCAGCCAAACCCACAGGGGAGCAACTAATGAAAAACTGTTTTTT,CASSQTHRGATNEKLFF
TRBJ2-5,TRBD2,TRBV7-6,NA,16,TGTGCCAGCAGCCCCCGGACTAGCGGGGGGAAGGGGACCCAGTACTTC,CASSPRTSGGKGTQYF
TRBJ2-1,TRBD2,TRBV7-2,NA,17,TGTGCCAGCAGACCACCGGGACTAGCGGGGGGGCCAGGTGAGCAGTTCTTC,CASRPPGLAGGPGEQFF
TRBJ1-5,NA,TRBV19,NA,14,TGTGCCAGTTACAAGTCTGGCAACAATCAGCCCCAGCATTTT,CASYKSGNNQPQHF
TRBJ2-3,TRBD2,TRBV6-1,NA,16,TGTGCCAGCAGTGGGCCGACTAGCGGGGTAACAGATACGCAGTATTTT,CASSGPTSGVTDTQYF
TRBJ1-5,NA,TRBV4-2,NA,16,TGTGCCAGCAGCCAAGAAGCGGCCAGGGGAGATCAGCCCCAGCATTTT,CASSQEAARGDQPQHF
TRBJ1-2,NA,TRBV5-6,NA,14,TGTGCCAGCACCACATTGACACAAGAATATGGCTACACCTTC,CASTTLTQEYGYTF
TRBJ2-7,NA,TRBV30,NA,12,TGTGCCTCCAGGGCGGGACCCTACGAGCAGTACTTC,CASRAGPYEQYF
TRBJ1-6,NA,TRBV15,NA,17,TGTGCCACCAGCAGAGATATGGCATATTTGACAAATTCACCCCTCCACTTT,CATSRDMAYLTNSPLHF
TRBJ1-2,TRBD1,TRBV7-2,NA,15,TGTGCCAGCAGCTTGACCGCTACAGGGGAGAGTGGCTACACCTTC,CASSLTATGESGYTF
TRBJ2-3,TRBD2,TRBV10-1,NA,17,TGCGCCAGCAGTGAGTCTGTTAGCGGGGCCCTGCCAGATACGCAGTATTTT,CASSESVSGALPDTQYF
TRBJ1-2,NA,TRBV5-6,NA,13,TGTGCCAGCAGCTTGGCCAGTAACTATGGCTACACCTTC,CASSLASNYGYTF
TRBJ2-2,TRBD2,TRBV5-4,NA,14,TGTGCCAGCAGACGCGGGGGGAACACCGGGGAGCTGTTTTTT,CASRRGGNTGELFF
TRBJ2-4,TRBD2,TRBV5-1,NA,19,TGCGCCAGCAGCTTCCTCGGGACTAGCGGCATAACAGCCAAAAACATTCAGTACTTC,CASSFLGTSGITAKNIQYF
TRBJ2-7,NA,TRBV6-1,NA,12,TGTGCCAGCATTCACCGGGACACCGAGCAGTACTTC,CASIHRDTEQYF
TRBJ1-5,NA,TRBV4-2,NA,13,TGTGCCAGCAGCCAAGAGGAGGGTCAGCCCCAGCATTTT,CASSQEEGQPQHF
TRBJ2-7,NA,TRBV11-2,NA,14,TGTGCCAGCAGCCGCAACGTTGGACTTTACGAGCAGTACTTC,CASSRNVGLYEQYF
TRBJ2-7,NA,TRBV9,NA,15,TGTGCCAGCAGCGTAGGGGGCCTTGAGGCCTACGAGCAGTACTTC,CASSVGGLEAYEQYF
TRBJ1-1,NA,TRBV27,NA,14,TGTGCCAGCAGTTTATATCTTATGAACACTGAAGCTTTCTTT,CASSLYLMNTEAFF
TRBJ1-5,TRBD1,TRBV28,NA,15,TGTGCCAGCAGTTTATCCACAGGGGGGAATCAGCCCCAGCATTTT,CASSLSTGGNQPQHF
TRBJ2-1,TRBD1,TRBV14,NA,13,TGTGCCAGCGAACAGACAGGGTACAATGAGCAGTTCTTC,CASEQTGYNEQFF
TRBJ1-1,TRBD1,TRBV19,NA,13,TGTGCCACTCAGGACAGGTTGAACACTGAAGCTTTCTTT,CATQDRLNTEAFF
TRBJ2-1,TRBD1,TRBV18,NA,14,TGTGCCAGCTCACCTCCGGGACAGAGGAATGAGCAGTTCTTC,CASSPPGQRNEQFF
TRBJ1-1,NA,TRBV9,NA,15,TGTGCCAGCAGCGATGGCGAGGGCTGGAGCACTGAAGCTTTCTTT,CASSDGEGWSTEAFF
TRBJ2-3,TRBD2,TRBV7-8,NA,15,TGTGCCAGCAGCCGCGGGACTAGCGCTGGAGATACGCAGTATTTT,CASSRGTSAGDTQYF
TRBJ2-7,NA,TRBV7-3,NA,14,TGTGCCAGCAGCTTAAACCGCGGCACCTACGAGCAGTACTTC,CASSLNRGTYEQYF
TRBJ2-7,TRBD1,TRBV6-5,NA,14,TGTGCCAGCAGTCTAGACAGGGGGAGCTACGAGCAGTACTTC,CASSLDRGSYEQYF
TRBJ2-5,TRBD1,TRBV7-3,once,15,TGTGCCAGCAGCTTAGGGACAGGGGGCCAAGAGACCCAGTACTTC,CASSLGTGGQETQYF
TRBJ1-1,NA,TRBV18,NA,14,TGTGCCAGCTCACCCTCGACGGGGAGTGGTGAAGCTTTCTTT,CASSPSTGSGEAFF
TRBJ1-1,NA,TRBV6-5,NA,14,TGTGCCAGCAGTTACGACCCGGGTTCCCCTGAAGCTTTCTTT,CASSYDPGSPEAFF
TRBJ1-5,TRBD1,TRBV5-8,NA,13,TGTGCCAGCAGTGGACAGGGGATACAGCCCCAGCATTTT,CASSGQGIQPQHF
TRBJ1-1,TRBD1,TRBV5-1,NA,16,TGCGCCAGCAGCTTACGGCCAGGGGGAGGGAACACTGAAGCTTTCTTT,CASSLRPGGGNTEAFF
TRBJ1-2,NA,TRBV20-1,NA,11,TGCAGTGCCGGATGGGGGGGCGGCTACACCTTC,CSAGWGGGYTF
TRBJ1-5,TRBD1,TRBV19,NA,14,TGTGCCAGTAGTCTCACAGGGGGAGATCAGCCCCAGCATTTT,CASSLTGGDQPQHF
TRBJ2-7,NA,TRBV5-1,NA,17,TGCGCCAGCAGCTTGTTTACCCGACAGTCATCTCCCTACGAGCAGTACTTC,CASSLFTRQSSPYEQYF
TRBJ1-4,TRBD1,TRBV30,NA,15,TGTGCCTGGAGAGGGGGAGACAGGGGGAGGGAAAAACTGTTTTTT,CAWRGGDRGREKLFF
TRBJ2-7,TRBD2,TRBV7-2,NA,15,TGTGCCAGCAGCTTCACTAGCGGGGATATGAGGGAGCAGTACTTC,CASSFTSGDMREQYF
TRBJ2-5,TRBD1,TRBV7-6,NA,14,TGTGCCAGCAGCCCAACAGGGGGCGGCGAGACCCAGTACTTC,CASSPTGGGETQYF
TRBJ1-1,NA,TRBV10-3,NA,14,TGTGCCACCGCTTCGGTGGGCATGAACACTGAAGCTTTCTTT,CATASVGMNTEAFF
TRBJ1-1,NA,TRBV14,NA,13,TGTGCCAGCAGCCAGTTCCGGAACACTGAAGCTTTCTTT,CASSQFRNTEAFF